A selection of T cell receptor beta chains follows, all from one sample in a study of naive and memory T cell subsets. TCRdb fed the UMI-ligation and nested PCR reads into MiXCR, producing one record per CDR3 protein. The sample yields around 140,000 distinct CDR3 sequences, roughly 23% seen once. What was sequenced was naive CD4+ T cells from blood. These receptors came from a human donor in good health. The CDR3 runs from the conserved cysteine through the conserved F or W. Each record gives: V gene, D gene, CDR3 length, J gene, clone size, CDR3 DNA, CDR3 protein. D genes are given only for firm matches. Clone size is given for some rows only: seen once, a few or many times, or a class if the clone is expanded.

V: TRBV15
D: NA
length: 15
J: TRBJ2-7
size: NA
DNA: TGTGCCACCAGCAGAGAACGCACCGCAGCCTACGAGCAGTACTTC
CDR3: CATSRERTAAYEQYF

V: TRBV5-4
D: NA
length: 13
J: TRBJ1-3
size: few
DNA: TGTGCCAGCAGCTCCGTGAGGGGAAACACCATATATTTT
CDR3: CASSSVRGNTIYF

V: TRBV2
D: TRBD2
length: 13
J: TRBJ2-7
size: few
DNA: TGTGCCGGCAGGTGGGCGGGGGCCTACGAGCAGTACTTC
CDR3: CAGRWAGAYEQYF

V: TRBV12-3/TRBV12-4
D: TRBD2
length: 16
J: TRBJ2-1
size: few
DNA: TGTGCCAGCAGTCGGACTAGCGGGAGGCCCCTGGTTGAGCAGTTCTTC
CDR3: CASSRTSGRPLVEQFF

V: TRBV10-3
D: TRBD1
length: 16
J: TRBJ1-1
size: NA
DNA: TGTGCCATCAGTGCAGGACAGGGGGCAGGGAACACTGAAGCTTTCTTT
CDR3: CAISAGQGAGNTEAFF

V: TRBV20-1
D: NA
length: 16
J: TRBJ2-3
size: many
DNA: TGCAGTGCTAGATTATTCGACAGGCCCCAGGGGGATACGCAGTATTTT
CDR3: CSARLFDRPQGDTQYF

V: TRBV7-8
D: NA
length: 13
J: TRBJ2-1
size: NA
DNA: TGTGCCAGCCGGGAATTCACGACCAATGAGCAGTTCTTC
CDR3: CASREFTTNEQFF

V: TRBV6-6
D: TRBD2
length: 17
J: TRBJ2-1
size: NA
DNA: TGTGCCAGCAGTCCCCTCTTGATAGCGGGAGTCCTAGGTGAGCAGTTCTTC
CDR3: CASSPLLIAGVLGEQFF

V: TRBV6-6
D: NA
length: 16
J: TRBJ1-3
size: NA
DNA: TGTGCCAGCAGCTCCACACAGGGCAGCTCTGGAAACACCATATATTTT
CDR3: CASSSTQGSSGNTIYF

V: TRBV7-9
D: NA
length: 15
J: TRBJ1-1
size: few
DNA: TGTGCCAGGCCCCCGGGGGACGGGAAGAACACTGAAGCTTTCTTT
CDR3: CARPPGDGKNTEAFF

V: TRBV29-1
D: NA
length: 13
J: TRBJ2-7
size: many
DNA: TGCAGCGCTGCCCGGCTCGGGTCCTACGAGCAGTACTTC
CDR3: CSAARLGSYEQYF

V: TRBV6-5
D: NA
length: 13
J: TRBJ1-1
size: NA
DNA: TGTGCCAGCACCGAATCCTACTGGAATGAAGCTTTCTTT
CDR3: CASTESYWNEAFF

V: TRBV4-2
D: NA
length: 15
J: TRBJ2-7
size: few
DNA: TGTGCCAGCAGCCAGCCGGGCCACGGTACGGGGGAGCAGTACTTC
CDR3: CASSQPGHGTGEQYF

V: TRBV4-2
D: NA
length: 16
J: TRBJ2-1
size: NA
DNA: TGTGCCAGCAGCCAGCGTAGCGGTAGCTCCTACAATGAGCAGTTCTTC
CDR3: CASSQRSGSSYNEQFF

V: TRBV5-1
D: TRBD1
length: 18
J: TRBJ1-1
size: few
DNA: TGCGCCAGCAGACCATTCCGGGACAGGGGTTCGTTGACCACTGAAGCTTTCTTT
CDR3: CASRPFRDRGSLTTEAFF

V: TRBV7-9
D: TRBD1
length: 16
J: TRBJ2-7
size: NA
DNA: TGTGCCAGCAGCTTAGGCGCGGCAGGGGGCGCGTTCGGGCAGTACTTC
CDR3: CASSLGAAGGAFGQYF

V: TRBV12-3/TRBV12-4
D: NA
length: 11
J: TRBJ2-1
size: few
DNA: TGTGCCAGCAGTTTTACAACCGAGCAGTTCTTC
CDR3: CASSFTTEQFF